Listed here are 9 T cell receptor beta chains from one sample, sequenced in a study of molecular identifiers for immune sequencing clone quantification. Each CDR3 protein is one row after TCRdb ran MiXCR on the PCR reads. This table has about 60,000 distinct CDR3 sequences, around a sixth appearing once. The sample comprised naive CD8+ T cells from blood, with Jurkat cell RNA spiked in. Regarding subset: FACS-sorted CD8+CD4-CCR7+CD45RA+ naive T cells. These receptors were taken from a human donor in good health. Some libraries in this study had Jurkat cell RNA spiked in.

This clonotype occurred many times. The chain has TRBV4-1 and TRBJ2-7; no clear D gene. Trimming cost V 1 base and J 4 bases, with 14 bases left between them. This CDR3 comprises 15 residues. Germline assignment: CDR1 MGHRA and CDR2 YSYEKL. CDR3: CASSQALAATYEQYF. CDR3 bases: TGCGCCAGCAGCCAAGCATTGGCGGCAACTTACGAGCAGTACTTC.

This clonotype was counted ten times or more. The DNA of the CDR3 is TGTGCCAGCAGCTTACTTACGGGAGTGACGGATACGCAGTATTTT. Protein sequence: CASSLLTGVTDTQYF. The chain has TRBV5-4 and TRBJ2-3; D possibly corresponds to TRBD2 (6 bases). CDR3 size: 15 residues. V lost 2 bases and J lost 6, with 16 bases in between. Germline V gene data show CDR1 as SGHNT and CDR2 as YYREEE (reference sequence).

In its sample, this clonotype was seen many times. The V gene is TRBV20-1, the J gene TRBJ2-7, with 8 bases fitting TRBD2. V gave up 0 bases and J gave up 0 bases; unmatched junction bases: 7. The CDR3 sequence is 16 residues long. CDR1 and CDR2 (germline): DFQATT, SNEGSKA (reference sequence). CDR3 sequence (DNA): TGCAGTGCTAGAGATAGCACTAGCGGAAACTCCTACGAGCAGTACTTC. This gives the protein CSARDSTSGNSYEQYF.

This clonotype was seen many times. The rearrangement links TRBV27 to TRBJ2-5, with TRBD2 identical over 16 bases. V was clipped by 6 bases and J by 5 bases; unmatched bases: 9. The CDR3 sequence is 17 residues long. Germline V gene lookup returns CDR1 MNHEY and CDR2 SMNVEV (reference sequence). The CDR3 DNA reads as TGTGCCAGCAGCACCGGGACTAGCGGGAGGGCCTCGGAGACCCAGTACTTC. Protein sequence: CASSTGTSGRASETQYF.

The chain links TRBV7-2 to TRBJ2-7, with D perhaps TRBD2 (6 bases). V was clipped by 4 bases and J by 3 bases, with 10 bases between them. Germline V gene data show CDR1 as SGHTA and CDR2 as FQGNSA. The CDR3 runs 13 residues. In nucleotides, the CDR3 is TGTGCCAGCAGCTCATTAGCGGTCTACGAGCAGTACTTC. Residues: CASSSLAVYEQYF.

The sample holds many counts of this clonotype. The CDR3 DNA reads as TGCAGCGTAACTGGGGAGGTTGCCGGCGCTGCCTACGAGCAGTACTTC. This translates into CSVTGEVAGAAYEQYF. The gene calls are TRBV29-1 and TRBJ2-7, with D maybe TRBD2 (6 bases). The V end lost 6 bases, the J end lost 2 bases, and 23 bases lay between the germline ends. Germline-derived CDR1 and CDR2 are SQVTM and ANQGSEA. The CDR3 has 16 amino acids.

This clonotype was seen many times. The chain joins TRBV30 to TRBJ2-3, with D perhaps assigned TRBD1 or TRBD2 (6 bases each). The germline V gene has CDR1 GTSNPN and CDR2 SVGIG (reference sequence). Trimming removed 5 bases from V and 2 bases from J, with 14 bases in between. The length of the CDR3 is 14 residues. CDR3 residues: CAWSWGAHTDTQYF. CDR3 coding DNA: TGTGCCTGGTCCTGGGGGGCTCACACAGATACGCAGTATTTT.

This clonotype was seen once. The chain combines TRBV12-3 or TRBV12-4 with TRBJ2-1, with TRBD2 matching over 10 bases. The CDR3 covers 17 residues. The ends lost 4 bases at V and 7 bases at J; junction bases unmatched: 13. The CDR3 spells CASSWGGAGTSANEQFF. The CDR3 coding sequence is TGTGCCAGCAGTTGGGGGGGGGCCGGGACTAGCGCGAATGAGCAGTTCTTC.

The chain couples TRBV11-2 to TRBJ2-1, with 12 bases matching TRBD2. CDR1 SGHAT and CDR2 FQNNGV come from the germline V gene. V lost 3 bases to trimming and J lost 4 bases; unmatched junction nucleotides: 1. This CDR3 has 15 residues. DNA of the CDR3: TGTGCCAGCAGCTTTACTAGCGGGGGGTACAATGAGCAGTTCTTC. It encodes CASSFTSGGYNEQFF.